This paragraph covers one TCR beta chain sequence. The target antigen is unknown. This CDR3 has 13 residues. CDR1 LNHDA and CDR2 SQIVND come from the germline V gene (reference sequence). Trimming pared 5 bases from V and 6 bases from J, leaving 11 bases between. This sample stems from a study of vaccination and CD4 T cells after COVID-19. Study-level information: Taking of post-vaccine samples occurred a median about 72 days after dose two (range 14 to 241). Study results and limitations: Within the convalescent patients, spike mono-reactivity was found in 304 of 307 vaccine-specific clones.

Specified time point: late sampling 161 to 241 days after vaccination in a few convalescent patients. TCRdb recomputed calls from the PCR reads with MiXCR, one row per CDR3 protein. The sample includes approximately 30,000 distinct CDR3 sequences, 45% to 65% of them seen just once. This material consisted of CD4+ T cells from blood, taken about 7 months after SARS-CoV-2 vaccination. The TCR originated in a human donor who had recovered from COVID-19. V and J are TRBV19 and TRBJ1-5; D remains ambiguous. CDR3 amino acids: CASSQWEGQPQHF. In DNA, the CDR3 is TGTGCCAGTAGTCAATGGGAGGGTCAGCCCCAGCATTTT.